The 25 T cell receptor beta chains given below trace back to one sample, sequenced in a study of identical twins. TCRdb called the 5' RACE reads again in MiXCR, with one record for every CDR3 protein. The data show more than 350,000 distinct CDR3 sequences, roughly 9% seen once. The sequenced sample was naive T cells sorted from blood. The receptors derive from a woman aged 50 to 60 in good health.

In DNA, the CDR3 is TGCAGCGTTGAAGCCAGGGGTGTCGAGACCCAGTACTTC. Translating it yields CSVEARGVETQYF. This chain uses TRBV29-1 with TRBJ2-5, with D possibly being TRBD1 (6 bases). CDR1 and CDR2 from the germline V gene are SQVTM and ANQGSEA. This CDR3 has 13 amino acids. Trimming shortened V by 1 base and J by 5 bases, and 11 bases separated the two germline ends.

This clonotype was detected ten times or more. CDR3 coding DNA: TGCGCCAGCAGCCAAGACACTAGCGGGAGGCTCTCCTACAATGAGCAGTTCTTC. Translated, it gives CASSQDTSGRLSYNEQFF. V usage is TRBV4-1 and J usage is TRBJ2-1, with TRBD2 matching 12 bases. The junction had 3 bases not matched to a gene; V was cut back by 0 bases and J by 0 bases. The germline V gene encodes CDR1 MGHRA and CDR2 YSYEKL. The CDR3 sequence is 18 residues long.

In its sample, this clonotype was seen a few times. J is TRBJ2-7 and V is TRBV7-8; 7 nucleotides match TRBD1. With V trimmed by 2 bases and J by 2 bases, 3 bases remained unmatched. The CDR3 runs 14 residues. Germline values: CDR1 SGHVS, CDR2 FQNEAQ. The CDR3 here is CASSLRDSAYEQYF. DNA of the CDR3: TGTGCCAGCAGCTTAAGGGACAGCGCCTACGAGCAGTACTTC.

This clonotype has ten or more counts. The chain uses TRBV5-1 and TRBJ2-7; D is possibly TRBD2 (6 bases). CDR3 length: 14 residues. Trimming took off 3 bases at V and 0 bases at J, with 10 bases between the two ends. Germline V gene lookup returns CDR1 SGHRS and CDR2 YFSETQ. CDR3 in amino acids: CASSWGDGSYEQYF. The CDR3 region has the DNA TGCGCCAGCAGCTGGGGGGACGGCTCCTACGAGCAGTACTTC.

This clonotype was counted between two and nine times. The CDR3, as DNA: TGCGCCAGCAGCTTTGCGGGGGAAGGGGAGCTGTTTTTT. Its protein is CASSFAGEGELFF. This sequence joins TRBV5-1 and TRBJ2-2; 7 bases map to TRBD2. After removal of 2 bases from V and 8 bases from J, the junction contained 3 bases not matched to a gene. Germline CDR1 and CDR2: SGHRS and YFSETQ. The CDR3 extends over 13 amino acids.

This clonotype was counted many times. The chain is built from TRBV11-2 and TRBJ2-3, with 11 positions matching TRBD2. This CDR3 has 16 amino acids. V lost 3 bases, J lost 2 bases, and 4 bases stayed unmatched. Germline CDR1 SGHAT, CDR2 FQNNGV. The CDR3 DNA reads TGTGCCAGCAGCTTGATAGCGGGAGGGTTCACAGATACGCAGTATTTT. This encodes CASSLIAGGFTDTQYF.

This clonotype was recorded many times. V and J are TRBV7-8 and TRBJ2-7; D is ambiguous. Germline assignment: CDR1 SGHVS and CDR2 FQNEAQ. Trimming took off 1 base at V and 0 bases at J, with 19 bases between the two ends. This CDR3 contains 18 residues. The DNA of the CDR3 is TGTGCCAGCAGCTTAGTGTTCCAGTCGGTGGCTACCTCCTACGAGCAGTACTTC. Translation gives CASSLVFQSVATSYEQYF.

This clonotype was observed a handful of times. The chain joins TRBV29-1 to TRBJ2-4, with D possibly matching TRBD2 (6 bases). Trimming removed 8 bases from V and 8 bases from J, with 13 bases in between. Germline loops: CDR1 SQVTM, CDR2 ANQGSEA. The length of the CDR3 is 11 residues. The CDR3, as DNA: TGCAGCAGCGGGTGGGGAGACATTCAGTACTTC. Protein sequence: CSSGWGDIQYF.

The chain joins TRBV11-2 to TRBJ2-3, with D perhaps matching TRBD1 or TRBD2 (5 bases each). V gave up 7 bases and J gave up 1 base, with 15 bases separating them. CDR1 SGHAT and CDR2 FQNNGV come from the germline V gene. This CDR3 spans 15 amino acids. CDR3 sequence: CASKRAGMGTDTQYF. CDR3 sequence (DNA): TGTGCCAGCAAGAGGGCAGGGATGGGCACAGATACGCAGTATTTT.

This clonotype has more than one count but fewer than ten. The CDR3 loop reads CASSFLAGPSNEQFF. CDR3 DNA sequence: TGTGCCAGCAGTTTTTTGGCGGGACCCTCCAATGAGCAGTTCTTC. The V call is TRBV12-3 or TRBV12-4, the J call TRBJ2-1; D is possibly TRBD2 (6 bases). This CDR3 comprises 15 residues. Trimming removed 3 bases from V and 6 bases from J, with 15 bases in between.

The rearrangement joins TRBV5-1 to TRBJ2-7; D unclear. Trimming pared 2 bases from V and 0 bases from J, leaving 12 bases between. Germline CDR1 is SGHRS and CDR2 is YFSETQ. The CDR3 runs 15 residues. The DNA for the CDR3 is TGCGCCAGCAGCTTAACAGTAACCAACTCCTACGAGCAGTACTTC. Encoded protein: CASSLTVTNSYEQYF.

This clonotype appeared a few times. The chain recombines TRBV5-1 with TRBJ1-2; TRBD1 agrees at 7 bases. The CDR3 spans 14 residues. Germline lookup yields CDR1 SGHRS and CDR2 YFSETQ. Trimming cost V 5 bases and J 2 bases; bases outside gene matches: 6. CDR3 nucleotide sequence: TGCGCCAGCAGGGCCGGGACAGACAACTATGGCTACACCTTC. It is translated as CASRAGTDNYGYTF.

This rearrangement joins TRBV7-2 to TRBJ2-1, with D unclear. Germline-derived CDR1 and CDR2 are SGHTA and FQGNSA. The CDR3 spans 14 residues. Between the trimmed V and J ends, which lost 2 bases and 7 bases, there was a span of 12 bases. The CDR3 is CASSLLPSENEQFF. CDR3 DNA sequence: TGTGCCAGCAGCTTATTGCCTAGTGAGAATGAGCAGTTCTTC.

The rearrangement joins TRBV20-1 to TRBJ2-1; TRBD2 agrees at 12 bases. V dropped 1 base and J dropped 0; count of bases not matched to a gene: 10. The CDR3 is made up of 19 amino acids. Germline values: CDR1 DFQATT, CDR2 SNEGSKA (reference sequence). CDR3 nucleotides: TGCAGTGCTAGAGGTCTCGGGACTAGCGGGCTGAGCTCCTACAATGAGCAGTTCTTC. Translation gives CSARGLGTSGLSSYNEQFF.

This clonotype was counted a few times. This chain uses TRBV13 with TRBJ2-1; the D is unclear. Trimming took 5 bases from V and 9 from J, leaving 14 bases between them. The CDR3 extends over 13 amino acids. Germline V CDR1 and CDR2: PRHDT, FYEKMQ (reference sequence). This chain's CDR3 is CASSPPPPGEQFF. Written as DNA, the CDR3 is TGTGCCAGCAGCCCACCCCCCCCTGGTGAGCAGTTCTTC.

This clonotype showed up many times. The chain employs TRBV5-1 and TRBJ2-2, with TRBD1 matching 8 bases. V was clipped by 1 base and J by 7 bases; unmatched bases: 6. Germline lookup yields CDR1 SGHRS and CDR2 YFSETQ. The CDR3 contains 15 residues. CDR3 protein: CASSLLQGAGGELFF. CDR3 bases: TGCGCCAGCAGCTTGTTGCAGGGGGCTGGCGGGGAGCTGTTTTTT.

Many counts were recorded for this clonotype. The CDR3 DNA reads as TGTGCCAGCAGACCCGACATTAACACCGGGGAGCTGTTTTTT. Encoded protein: CASRPDINTGELFF. The chain has TRBV12-3 or TRBV12-4 and TRBJ2-2, with D unclear. V was cut by 6 bases and J by 2 bases, with 10 bases left in between. CDR3 length equals 14 residues.

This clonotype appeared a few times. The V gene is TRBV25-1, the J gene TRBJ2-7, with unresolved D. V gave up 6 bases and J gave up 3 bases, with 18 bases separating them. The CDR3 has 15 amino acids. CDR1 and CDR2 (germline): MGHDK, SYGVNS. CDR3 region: CASRKTTGWDYEQYF. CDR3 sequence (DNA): TGTGCCAGCAGGAAAACAACTGGATGGGACTACGAGCAGTACTTC.

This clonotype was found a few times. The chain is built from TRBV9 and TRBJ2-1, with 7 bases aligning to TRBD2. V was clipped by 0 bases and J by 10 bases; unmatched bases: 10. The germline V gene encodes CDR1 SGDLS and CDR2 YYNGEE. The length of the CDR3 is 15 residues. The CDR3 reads CASSVEWGGKKEQFF. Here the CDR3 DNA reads TGTGCCAGCAGCGTAGAGTGGGGGGGGAAGAAGGAGCAGTTCTTC. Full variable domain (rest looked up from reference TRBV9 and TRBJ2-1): DSGVTQTPKHLITATGQRVTLRCSPRSGDLSVYWYQQSLDQGLQFLIQYYNGEERAKGNILERFSAQQFPDLHSELNLSSLELGDSALYFCASSVEWGGKKEQFFGPGTRLTVL.

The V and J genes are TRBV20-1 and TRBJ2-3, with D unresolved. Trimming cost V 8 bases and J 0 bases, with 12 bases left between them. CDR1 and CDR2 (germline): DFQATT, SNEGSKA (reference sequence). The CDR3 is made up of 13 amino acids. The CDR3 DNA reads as TGCAGTTTTGACCGGGCCAGCACAGATACGCAGTATTTT. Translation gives CSFDRASTDTQYF.

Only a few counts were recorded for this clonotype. DNA of the CDR3: TGTGCCAGCAGCCGAATTAGGACAGGGTCCTCTAACTATGGCTACACCTTC. Residues: CASSRIRTGSSNYGYTF. J is TRBJ1-2 and V is TRBV14; 8 positions agree with TRBD1. CDR3 length: 17 residues. Trimming at V came to 4 bases and at J to 0 bases, leaving 10 bases not matched to a gene. Germline CDR1 reads SGHDN; CDR2 reads FVKESK.

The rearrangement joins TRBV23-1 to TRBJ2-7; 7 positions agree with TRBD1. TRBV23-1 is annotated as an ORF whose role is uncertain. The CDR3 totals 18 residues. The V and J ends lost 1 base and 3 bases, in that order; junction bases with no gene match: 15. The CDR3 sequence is CASSQFLGAGGFLYEQYV. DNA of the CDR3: TGCGCCAGCAGTCAATTTTTGGGGGCAGGGGGTTTCCTCTACGAGCAGTACGTC.

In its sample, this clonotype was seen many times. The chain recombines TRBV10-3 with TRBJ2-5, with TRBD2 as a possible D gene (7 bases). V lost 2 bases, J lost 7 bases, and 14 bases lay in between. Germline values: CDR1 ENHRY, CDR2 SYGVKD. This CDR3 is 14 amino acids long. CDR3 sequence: CAISEASGGGTQYF. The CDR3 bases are TGTGCCATCAGTGAGGCTAGCGGAGGGGGGACCCAGTACTTC.

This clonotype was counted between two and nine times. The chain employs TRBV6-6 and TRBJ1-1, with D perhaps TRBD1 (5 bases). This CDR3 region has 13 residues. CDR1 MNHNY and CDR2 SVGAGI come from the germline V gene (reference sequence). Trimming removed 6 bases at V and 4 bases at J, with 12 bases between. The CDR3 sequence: CASSFGASTEAFF. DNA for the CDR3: TGTGCCAGCAGCTTTGGGGCGAGCACTGAAGCTTTCTTT.

The CDR3 region is CASTTPGQSEQFF. The CDR3 bases are TGTGCCAGCACTACTCCCGGACAGTCTGAGCAGTTCTTC. The chain links TRBV11-3 to TRBJ2-1; tentatively, D is TRBD1 (6 bases). The germline V and J ends were trimmed by 7 bases and 9 bases, with 16 bases remaining between them. This CDR3 has 13 residues. Germline V gene lookup returns CDR1 SGHNT and CDR2 YENEEA.